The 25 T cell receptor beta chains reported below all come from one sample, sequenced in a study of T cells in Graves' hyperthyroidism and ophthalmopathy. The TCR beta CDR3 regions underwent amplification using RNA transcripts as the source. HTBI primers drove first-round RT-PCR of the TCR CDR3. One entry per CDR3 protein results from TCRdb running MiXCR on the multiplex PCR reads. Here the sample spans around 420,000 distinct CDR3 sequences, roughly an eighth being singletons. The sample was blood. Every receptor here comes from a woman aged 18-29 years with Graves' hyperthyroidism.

CDR3 DNA sequence: TGTGCCAGCAGCGTACAGGCAGTCAACACCGGGGAGCTGTTTTTT. This codes for CASSVQAVNTGELFF. The J gene is TRBJ2-2, the V gene TRBV9; D call uncertain. CDR3 length: 15 residues. Germline CDR1 SGDLS, CDR2 YYNGEE. The V end lost 1 base, the J end lost 2 bases, and 9 bases lay between the germline ends.

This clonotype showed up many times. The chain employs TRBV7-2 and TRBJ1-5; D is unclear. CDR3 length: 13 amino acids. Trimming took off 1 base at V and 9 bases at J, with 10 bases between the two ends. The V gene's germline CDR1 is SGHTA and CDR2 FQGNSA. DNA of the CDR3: TGTGCCAGCAGCTTAGAGAAAGGGAGGCCCCAGCATTTT. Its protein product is CASSLEKGRPQHF.

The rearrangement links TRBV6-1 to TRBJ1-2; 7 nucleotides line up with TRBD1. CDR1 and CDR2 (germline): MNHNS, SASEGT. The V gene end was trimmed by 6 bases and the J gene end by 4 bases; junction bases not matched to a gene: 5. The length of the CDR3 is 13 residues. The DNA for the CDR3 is TGTGCCAGCAGGGAGGGGACAGTCTATGGCTACACCTTC. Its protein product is CASREGTVYGYTF.

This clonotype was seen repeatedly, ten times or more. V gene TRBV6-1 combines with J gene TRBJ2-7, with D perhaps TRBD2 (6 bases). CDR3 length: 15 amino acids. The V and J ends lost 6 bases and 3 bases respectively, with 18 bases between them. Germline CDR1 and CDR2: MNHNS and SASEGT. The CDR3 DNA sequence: TGTGCCAGCAGACCGCCGGGAGCCCGTTTCTACGAGCAGTACTTC. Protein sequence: CASRPPGARFYEQYF.

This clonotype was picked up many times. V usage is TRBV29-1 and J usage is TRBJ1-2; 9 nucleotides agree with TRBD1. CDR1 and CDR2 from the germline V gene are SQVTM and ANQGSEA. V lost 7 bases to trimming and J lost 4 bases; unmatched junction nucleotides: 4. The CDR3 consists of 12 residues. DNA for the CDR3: TGCAGCGCCGTGGGACAGGGCTATGGCTACACCTTC. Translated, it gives CSAVGQGYGYTF.

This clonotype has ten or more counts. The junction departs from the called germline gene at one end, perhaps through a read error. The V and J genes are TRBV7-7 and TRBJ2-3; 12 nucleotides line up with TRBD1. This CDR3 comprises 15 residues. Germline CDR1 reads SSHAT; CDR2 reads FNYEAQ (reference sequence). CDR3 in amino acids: CASSLGTGGPDTQYF. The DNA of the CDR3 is TGTGCTAGCAGCCTCGGGACAGGGGGCCCAGATACGCAGTATTTT.

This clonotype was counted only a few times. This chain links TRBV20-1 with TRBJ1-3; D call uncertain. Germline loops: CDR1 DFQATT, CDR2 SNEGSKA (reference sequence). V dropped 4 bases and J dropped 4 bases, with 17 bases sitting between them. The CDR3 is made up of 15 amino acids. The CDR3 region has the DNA TGCAGTGCTATGACCGGGATCGAGGCGGGAAACACCATATATTTT. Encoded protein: CSAMTGIEAGNTIYF.

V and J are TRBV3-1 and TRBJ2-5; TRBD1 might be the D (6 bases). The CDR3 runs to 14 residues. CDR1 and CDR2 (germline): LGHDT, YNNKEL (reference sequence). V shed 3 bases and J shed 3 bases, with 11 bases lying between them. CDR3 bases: TGTGCCAGCAGCCAGAATTACAGGGAAGAGACCCAGTACTTC. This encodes CASSQNYREETQYF.

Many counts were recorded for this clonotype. CDR3 sequence (DNA): TGTGCCATCACTCCTGGGACAAGCCTGAACACTGAAGCTTTCTTT. Protein sequence: CAITPGTSLNTEAFF. The chain couples TRBV10-3 to TRBJ1-1, with D possibly TRBD1 on 6 matching bases. The CDR3 is 15 residues long. Per the germline V gene, CDR1 is ENHRY and CDR2 is SYGVKD. Trimming left V 7 bases short and J 0 bases short, with 15 bases between.

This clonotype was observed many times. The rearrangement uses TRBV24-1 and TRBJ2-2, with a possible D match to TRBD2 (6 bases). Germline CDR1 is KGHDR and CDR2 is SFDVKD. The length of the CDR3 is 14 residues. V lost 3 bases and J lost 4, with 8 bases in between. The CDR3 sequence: CATSDAGRTGELFF. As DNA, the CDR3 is TGTGCCACCAGTGATGCGGGGCGCACCGGGGAGCTGTTTTTT.

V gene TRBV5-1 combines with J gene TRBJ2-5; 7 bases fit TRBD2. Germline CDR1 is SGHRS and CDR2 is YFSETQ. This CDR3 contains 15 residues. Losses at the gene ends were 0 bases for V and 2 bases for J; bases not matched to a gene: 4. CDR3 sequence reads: CASSLAPGLQETQYF. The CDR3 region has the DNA TGCGCCAGCAGCTTGGCCCCGGGACTACAAGAGACCCAGTACTTC.

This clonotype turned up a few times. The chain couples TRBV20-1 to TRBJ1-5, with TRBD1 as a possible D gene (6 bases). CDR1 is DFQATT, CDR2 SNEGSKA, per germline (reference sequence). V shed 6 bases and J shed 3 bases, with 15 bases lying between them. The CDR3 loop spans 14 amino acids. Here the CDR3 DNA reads TGCAGTGCAGCGGACAGTGAGTCCAATCAGCCCCAGCATTTT. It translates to CSAADSESNQPQHF.

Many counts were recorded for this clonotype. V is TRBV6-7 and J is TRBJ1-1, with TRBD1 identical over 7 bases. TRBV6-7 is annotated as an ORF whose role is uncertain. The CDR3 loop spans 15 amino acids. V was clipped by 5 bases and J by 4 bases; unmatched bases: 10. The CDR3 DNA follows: TGTGCCAGCAGTCCAGGGGACAGCGAGGCCACTGAAGCTTTCTTT. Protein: CASSPGDSEATEAFF.

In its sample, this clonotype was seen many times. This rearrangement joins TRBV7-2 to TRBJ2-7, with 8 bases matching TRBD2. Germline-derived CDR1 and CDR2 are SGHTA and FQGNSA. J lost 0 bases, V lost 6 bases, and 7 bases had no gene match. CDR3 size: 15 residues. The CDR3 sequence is CASRISGSRSYEQYF. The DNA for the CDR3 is TGTGCCAGCAGGATAAGCGGGAGTCGCTCCTACGAGCAGTACTTC.

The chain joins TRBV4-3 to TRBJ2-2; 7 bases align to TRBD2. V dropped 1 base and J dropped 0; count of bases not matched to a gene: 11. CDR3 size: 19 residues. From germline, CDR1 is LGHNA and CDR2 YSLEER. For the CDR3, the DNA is TGCGCCAGCAGCCAAGCGGTACTAGCGCGAGGGCCGAACACCGGGGAGCTGTTTTTT. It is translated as CASSQAVLARGPNTGELFF.

The CDR3, as DNA: TGTGCCAGCAGCCGTAGCGGGAACGTTCGAGAGACCCAGTACTTC. Amino acid sequence: CASSRSGNVRETQYF. The chain links TRBV7-9 to TRBJ2-5, with 8 bases aligning to TRBD2. The junction had 9 bases not matched to a gene; V was cut back by 5 bases and J by 4 bases. Germline values: CDR1 SEHNR, CDR2 FQNEAQ (reference sequence). The CDR3 length is 15 residues.

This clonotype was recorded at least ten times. The CDR3 DNA sequence: TGTGCCTGGAGTCAGTCCTCTGGAAACACCATATATTTT. This gives the protein CAWSQSSGNTIYF. The chain couples TRBV30 to TRBJ1-3; D not resolved. Germline V gene lookup returns CDR1 GTSNPN and CDR2 SVGIG (reference sequence). This CDR3 has 13 residues. The V end was cut by 2 bases, the J end by 0 bases, with 5 bases between.

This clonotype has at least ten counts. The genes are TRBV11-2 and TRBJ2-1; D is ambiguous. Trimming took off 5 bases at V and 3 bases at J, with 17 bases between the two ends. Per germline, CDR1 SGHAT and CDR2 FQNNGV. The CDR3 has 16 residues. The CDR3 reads CASSPRFAPRYNEQFF. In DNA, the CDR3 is TGTGCCAGCAGCCCCCGCTTCGCACCCCGCTACAATGAGCAGTTCTTC.

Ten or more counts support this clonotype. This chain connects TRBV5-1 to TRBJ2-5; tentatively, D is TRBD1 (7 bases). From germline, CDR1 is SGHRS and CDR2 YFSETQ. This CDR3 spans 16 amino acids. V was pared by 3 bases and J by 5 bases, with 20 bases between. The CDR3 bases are TGCGCCAGCAGCTCAGGGGGACTTTATGGAAGGGAGACCCAGTACTTC. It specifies CASSSGGLYGRETQYF.

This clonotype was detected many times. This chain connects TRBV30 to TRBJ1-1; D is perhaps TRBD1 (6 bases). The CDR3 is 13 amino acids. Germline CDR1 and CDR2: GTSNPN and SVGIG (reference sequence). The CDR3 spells CGFTGQFNTEAFF. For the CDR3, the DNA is TGTGGATTCACAGGACAGTTCAACACTGAAGCTTTCTTT. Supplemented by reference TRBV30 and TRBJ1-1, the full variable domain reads SQTIHQWPATLVQPVGSPLSLECTVEGTSNPNLYWYRQAAGRGLQLLFYSVGIGQISSEVPQNLSASRPQDRQFILSSKKLLLSDSGFYLCGFTGQFNTEAFFGQGTRLTVV.

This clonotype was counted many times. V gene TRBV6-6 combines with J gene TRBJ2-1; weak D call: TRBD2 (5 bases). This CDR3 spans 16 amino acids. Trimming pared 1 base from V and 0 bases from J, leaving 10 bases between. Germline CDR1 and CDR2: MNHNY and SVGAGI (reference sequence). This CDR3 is CASSYFSSASYNEQFF. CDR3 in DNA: TGTGCCAGCAGTTACTTCAGTAGCGCCTCCTACAATGAGCAGTTCTTC.

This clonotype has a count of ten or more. CDR3 coding DNA: TGTGCCAGCAGCCAAGCCGGGACTAGCGGGTACAATGAGCAGTTCTTC. It is translated as CASSQAGTSGYNEQFF. J is TRBJ2-1 and V is TRBV3-1; 12 bases match TRBD2. The junction had 2 bases not matched to a gene; V was cut back by 1 base and J by 4 bases. CDR1 is LGHDT and CDR2 is YNNKEL in the germline V gene (reference sequence). This CDR3 has 16 amino acids.

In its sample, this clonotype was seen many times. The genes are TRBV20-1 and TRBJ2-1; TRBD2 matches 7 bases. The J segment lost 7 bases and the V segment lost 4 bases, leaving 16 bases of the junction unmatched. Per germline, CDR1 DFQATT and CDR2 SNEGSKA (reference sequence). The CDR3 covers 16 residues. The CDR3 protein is CSATSRAGERGNEQFF. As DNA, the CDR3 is TGCAGTGCTACCTCAAGGGCGGGAGAAAGGGGAAATGAGCAGTTCTTC.

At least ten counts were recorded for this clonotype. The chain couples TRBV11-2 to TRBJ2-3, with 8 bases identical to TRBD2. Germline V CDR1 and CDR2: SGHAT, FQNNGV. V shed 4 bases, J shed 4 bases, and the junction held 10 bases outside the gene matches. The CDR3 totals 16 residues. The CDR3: CASSSRTGTSPDTQYF. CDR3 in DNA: TGTGCCAGCAGCTCCCGCACCGGGACTAGTCCAGATACGCAGTATTTT.

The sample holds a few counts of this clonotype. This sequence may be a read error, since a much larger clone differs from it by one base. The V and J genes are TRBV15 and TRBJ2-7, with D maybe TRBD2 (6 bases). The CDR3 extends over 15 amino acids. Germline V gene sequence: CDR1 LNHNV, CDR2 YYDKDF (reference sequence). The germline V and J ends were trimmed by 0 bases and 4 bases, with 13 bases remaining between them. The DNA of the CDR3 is TGTGCCACCAGCAGAGATGCGGGGTTCCCTTACGAGCAGTACTTC. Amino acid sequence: CATSRDAGFPYEQYF.